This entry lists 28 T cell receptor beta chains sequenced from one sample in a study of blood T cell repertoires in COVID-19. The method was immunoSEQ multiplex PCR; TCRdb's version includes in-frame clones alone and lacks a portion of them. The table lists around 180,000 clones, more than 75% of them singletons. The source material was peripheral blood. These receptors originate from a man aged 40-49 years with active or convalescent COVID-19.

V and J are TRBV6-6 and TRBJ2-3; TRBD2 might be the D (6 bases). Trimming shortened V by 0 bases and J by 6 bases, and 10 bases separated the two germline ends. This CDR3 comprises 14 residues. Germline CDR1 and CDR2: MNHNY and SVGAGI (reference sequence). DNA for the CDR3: TGTGCCAGCAGTTACTCGATTGGAGGGGATACGCAGTATTTT. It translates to CASSYSIGGDTQYF.

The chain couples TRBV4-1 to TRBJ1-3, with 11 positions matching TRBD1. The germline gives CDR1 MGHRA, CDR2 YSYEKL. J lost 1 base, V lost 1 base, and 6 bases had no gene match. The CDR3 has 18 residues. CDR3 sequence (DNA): TGCGCCAGCAGCCAAGTAGGACAGGGGGCAATATCTGGAAACACCATATATTTT. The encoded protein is CASSQVGQGAISGNTIYF.

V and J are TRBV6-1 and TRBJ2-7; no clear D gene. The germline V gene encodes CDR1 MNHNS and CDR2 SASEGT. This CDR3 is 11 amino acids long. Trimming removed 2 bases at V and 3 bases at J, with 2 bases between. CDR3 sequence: CASSELYEQYF. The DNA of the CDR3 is TGTGCCAGCAGTGAACTCTACGAGCAGTACTTC.

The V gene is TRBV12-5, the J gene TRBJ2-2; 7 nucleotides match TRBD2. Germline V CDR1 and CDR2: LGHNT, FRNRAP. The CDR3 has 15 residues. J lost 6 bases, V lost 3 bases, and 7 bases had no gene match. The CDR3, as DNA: TGTGCTAGTGGTTTCGACACCCGGGGGGCCGGGGAGCTGTTTTTT. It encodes CASGFDTRGAGELFF.

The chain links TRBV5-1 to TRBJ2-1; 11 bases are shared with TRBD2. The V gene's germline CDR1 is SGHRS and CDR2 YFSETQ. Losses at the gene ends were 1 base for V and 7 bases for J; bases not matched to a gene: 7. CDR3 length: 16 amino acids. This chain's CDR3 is CASSLSSGGPGNEQFF. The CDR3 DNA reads TGCGCCAGCAGCTTGTCTAGCGGGGGGCCGGGGAATGAGCAGTTCTTC.

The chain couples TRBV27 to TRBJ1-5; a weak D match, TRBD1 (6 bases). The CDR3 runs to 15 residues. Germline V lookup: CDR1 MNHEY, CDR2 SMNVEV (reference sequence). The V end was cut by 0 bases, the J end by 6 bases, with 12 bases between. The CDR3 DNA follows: TGTGCCAGCAGTTTATCGCAGGGGCCCTTTCAGCCCCAGCATTTT. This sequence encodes CASSLSQGPFQPQHF.

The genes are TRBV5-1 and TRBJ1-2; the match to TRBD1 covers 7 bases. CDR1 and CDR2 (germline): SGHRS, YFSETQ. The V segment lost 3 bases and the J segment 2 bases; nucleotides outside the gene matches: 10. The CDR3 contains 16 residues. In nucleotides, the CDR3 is TGCGCCAGCAGCTCCGATCCGGGACAGCAAAACTATGGCTACACCTTC. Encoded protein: CASSSDPGQQNYGYTF.

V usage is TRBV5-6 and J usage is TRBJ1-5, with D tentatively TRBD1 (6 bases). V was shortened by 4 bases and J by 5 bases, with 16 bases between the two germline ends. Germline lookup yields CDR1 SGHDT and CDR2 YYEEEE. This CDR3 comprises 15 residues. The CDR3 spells CASSAPQGCDQPQHF. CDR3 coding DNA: TGTGCCAGCAGCGCCCCACAGGGTTGCGATCAGCCCCAGCATTTT.

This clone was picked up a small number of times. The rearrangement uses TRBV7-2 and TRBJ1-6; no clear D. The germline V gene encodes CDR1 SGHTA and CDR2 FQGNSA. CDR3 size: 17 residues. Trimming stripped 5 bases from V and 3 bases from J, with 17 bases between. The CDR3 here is CASSPPQRGLYNSPLHF. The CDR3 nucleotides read TGTGCCAGCAGCCCACCGCAGCGGGGTCTCTATAATTCACCCCTCCACTTT.

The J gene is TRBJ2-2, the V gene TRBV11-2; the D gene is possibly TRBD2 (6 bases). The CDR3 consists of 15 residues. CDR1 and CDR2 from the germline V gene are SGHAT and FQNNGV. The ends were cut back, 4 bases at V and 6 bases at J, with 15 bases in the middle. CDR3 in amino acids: CASSSAGSLPGELFF. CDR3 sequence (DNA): TGTGCCAGCAGCTCGGCGGGGTCACTTCCCGGGGAGCTGTTTTTT.

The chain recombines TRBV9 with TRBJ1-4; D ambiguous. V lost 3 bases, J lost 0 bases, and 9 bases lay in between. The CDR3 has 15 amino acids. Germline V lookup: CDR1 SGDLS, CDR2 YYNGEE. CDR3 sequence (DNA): TGTGCCAGCAGCGCCTCACAGTCAACTAATGAAAAACTGTTTTTT. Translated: CASSASQSTNEKLFF.

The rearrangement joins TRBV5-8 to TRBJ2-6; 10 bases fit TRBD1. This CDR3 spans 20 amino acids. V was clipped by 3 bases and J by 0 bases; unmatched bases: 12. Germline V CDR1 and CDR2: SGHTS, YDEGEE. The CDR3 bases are TGTGCCAGCAGCTCCGCGAGGGAGGGACAGGGGATCTCTGGGGCCAACGTCCTGACTTTC. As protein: CASSSAREGQGISGANVLTF.

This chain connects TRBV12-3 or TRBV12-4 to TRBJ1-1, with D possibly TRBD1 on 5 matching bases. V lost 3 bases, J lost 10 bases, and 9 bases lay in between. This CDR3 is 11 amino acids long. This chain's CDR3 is CASSLGGSAFF. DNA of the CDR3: TGTGCCAGCAGTTTGGGGGGTTCAGCTTTCTTT.

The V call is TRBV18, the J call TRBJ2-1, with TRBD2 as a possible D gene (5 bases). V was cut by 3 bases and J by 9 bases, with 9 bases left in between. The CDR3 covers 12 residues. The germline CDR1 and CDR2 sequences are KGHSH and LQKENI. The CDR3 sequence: CASSPRESEQFF. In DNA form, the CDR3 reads TGTGCCAGCTCACCGAGGGAGAGTGAGCAGTTCTTC.

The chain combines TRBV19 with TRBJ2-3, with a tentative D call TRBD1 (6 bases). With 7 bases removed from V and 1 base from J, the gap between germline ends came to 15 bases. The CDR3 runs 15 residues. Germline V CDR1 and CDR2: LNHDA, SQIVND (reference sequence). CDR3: CASTLGGAGTDTQYF. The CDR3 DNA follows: TGTGCCAGTACCCTAGGGGGAGCGGGCACAGATACGCAGTATTTT.

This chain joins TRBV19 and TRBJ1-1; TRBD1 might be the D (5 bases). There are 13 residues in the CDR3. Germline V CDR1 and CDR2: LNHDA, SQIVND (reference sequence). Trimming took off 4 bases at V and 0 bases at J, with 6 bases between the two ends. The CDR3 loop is CASSNRMNTEAFF. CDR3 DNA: TGTGCCAGTAGTAACAGGATGAACACTGAAGCTTTCTTT.

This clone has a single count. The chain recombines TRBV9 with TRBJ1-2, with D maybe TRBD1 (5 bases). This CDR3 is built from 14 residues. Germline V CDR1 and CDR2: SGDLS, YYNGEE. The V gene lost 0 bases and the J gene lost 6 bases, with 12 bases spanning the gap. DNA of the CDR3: TGTGCCAGCAGCGTAGGATGGGGGGAGAATGGCTACACCTTC. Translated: CASSVGWGENGYTF.

CDR3 DNA sequence: TGTGCCACGGGCGGGACCGGGACAGGAGGCGAGCAGTTCTTC. Translation: CATGGTGTGGEQFF. The chain combines TRBV6-5 with TRBJ2-1; 8 nucleotides agree with TRBD1. Trimming at V came to 10 bases and at J to 10 bases, leaving 15 bases not matched to a gene. This CDR3 is 14 amino acids long. Germline CDR1 is MNHEY and CDR2 is SVGAGI.

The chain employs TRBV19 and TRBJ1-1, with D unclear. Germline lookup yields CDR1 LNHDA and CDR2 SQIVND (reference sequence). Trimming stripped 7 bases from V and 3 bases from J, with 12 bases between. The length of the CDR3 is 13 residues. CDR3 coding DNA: TGTGCCAGTAAGGCCCGCGGGGACACTGAAGCTTTCTTT. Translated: CASKARGDTEAFF.

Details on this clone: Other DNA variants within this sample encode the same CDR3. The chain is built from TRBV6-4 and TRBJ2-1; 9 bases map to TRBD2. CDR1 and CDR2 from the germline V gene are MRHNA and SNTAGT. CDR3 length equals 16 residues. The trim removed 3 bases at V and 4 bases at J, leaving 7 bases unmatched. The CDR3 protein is CASSETSGGLYNEQFF. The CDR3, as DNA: TGTGCCAGCAGTGAAACCAGCGGGGGGCTATACAATGAGCAGTTCTTC.

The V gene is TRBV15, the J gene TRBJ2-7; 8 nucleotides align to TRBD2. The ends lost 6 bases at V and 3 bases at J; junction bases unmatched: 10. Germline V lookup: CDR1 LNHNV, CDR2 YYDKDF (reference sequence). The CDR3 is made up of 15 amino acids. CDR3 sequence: CATSLRPGGNYEQYF. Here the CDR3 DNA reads TGTGCCACCAGTCTTCGACCGGGGGGGAACTACGAGCAGTACTTC.

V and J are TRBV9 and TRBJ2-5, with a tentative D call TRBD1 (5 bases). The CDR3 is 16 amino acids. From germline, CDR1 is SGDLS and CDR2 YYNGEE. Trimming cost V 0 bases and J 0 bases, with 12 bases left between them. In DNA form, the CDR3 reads TGTGCCAGCAGCGTAGGGCCCCAGGGAAACCAAGAGACCCAGTACTTC. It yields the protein CASSVGPQGNQETQYF.

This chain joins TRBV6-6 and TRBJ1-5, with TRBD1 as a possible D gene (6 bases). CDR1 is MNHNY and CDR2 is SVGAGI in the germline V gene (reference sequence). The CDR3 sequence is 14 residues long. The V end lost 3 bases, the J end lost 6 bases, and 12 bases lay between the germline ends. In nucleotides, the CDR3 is TGTGCCAGCAGTTATGGTGGGGGCAGTCAGCCCCAGCATTTT. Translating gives CASSYGGGSQPQHF.

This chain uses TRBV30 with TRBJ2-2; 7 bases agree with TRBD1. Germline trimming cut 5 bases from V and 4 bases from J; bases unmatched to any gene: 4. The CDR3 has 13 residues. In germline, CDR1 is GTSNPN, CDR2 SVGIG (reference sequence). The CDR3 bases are TGTGCCTGGGACAGGGCAGGCACCGGGGAGCTGTTTTTT. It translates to CAWDRAGTGELFF.

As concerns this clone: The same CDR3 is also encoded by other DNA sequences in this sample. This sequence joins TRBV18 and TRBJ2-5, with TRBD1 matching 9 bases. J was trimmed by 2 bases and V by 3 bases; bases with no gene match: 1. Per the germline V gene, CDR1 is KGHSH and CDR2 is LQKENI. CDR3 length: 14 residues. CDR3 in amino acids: CASSPTGGQETQYF. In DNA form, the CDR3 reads TGTGCCAGCTCACCGACAGGGGGTCAAGAGACCCAGTACTTC.

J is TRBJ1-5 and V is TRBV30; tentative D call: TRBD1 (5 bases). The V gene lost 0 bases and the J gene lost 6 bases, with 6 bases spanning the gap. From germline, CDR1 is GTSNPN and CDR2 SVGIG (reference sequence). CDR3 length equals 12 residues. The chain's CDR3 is CAWSVGAQPQHF. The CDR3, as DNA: TGTGCCTGGAGTGTAGGGGCTCAGCCCCAGCATTTT.

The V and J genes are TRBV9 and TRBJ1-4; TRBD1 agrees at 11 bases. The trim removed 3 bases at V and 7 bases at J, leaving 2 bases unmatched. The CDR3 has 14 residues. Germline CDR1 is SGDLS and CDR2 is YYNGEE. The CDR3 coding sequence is TGTGCCAGCAGCGAGGACAGGGGGCGTGAAAAACTGTTTTTT. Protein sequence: CASSEDRGREKLFF. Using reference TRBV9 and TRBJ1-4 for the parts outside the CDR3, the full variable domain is DSGVTQTPKHLITATGQRVTLRCSPRSGDLSVYWYQQSLDQGLQFLIQYYNGEERAKGNILERFSAQQFPDLHSELNLSSLELGDSALYFCASSEDRGREKLFFGSGTQLSVL.

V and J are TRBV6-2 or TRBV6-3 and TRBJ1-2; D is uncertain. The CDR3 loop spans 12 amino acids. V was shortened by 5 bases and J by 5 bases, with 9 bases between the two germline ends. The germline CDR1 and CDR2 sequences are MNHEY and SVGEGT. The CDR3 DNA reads TGTGCCAGCAGTGACAAGAGATATGGCTACACCTTC. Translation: CASSDKRYGYTF.